The 18 T cell receptor beta chains below come from one sample, sequenced in a study of siplizumab effects on memory and regulatory T cells (dated by TCRdb to about 2019). Library generation was performed with the immunoSEQ multiplex PCR assay. The table was pulled from immuneACCESS by TCRdb, which kept in-frame rearrangements only. Such tables lose some clones; where checked, under half of the loss comes from unresolved V genes, and the rest has no known cause. This sample holds about 110,000 clones; roughly 94% were observed only once. The ten largest clonotypes hold approximately 0.73% of the sample. Sequencing input: Tregs sorted from blood. The receptors shown here come from a human donor in good health.

The V call is TRBV5-1, the J call TRBJ2-7, with D perhaps being TRBD1 or TRBD2 (5 bases each). CDR1 and CDR2 from the germline V gene are SGHRS and YFSETQ. CDR3 length equals 14 residues. The V gene lost 3 bases and the J gene lost 3 bases, with 13 bases spanning the gap. The chain's CDR3 is CASSSGTPGYEQYF. CDR3 DNA sequence: TGCGCCAGCAGCTCCGGGACGCCAGGCTACGAGCAGTACTTC.

V is TRBV18 and J is TRBJ2-5; no firm D call. CDR1 is KGHSH and CDR2 is LQKENI in the germline V gene. CDR3 length equals 13 residues. Trimming took 3 bases from V and 2 from J, leaving 7 bases between them. CDR3 residues: CASSPSRQETQYF. The CDR3 coding sequence is TGTGCCAGCTCACCTAGCAGACAAGAGACCCAGTACTTC.

The CDR3 nucleotides are TGTGCCAGCAGCTTAAATCGAGGGTCATCCCAGCATTTT. Protein sequence: CASSLNRGSSQHF. V usage is TRBV7-2 and J usage is TRBJ1-5; D ambiguous. Looked up from germline, CDR1 is SGHTA and CDR2 is FQGNSA. The CDR3 has 13 amino acids. V was trimmed by 2 bases and J by 11 bases, leaving 13 bases between them.

The rearrangement joins TRBV25-1 to TRBJ1-2; a weak D match, TRBD1 (5 bases). Germline CDR1 is MGHDK and CDR2 is SYGVNS. There are 13 residues in the CDR3. V gave up 6 bases and J gave up 8 bases, with 16 bases separating them. The CDR3 bases are TGTGCCAGCAGGGATACAGGCAGAGGGGGCTACACCTTC. Amino acids: CASRDTGRGGYTF.

The CDR3, as DNA: TGTGCTAGTGGTTTGGTGCCGGAGCAGGCTTTCTTT. As protein: CASGLVPEQAFF. The chain links TRBV12-5 to TRBJ1-1; no clear D. The CDR3 is 12 residues long. CDR1 LGHNT and CDR2 FRNRAP come from the germline V gene. V shed 0 bases and J shed 11 bases, with 10 bases lying between them.

This rearrangement joins TRBV2 to TRBJ2-2, with D possibly TRBD2 on 6 matching bases. Germline CDR1 SNHLY, CDR2 FYNNEI. The CDR3 runs 14 residues. Trimming left V 8 bases short and J 1 base short, with 11 bases between. The CDR3 nucleotides read TGTGCCAGCCGCGGGGCCCTGAACACCGGGGAGCTGTTTTTT. Its protein is CASRGALNTGELFF.

The chain links TRBV7-3 to TRBJ2-5, with a tentative D call TRBD1 (5 bases). Per the germline V gene, CDR1 is SGHTA and CDR2 is FQGTGA. Trimming pared 8 bases from V and 4 bases from J, leaving 17 bases between. The length of the CDR3 is 14 residues. The DNA for the CDR3 is TGTGCCAGCTCTAAGGGCTATCAGGGAGAGACCCAGTACTTC. Protein sequence: CASSKGYQGETQYF. The full variable domain, in which reference TRBV7-3 and TRBJ2-5 provide the parts outside the CDR3, is GAGVSQTPSNKVTEKGKYVELRCDPISGHTALYWYRQSLGQGPEFLIYFQGTGAADDSGLPNDRFFAVRPEGSVSTLKIQRTERGDSAVYLCASSKGYQGETQYFGPGTRLLVL.

This chain uses TRBV2 with TRBJ2-7; D remains ambiguous. The germline V gene encodes CDR1 SNHLY and CDR2 FYNNEI. The CDR3 has 12 amino acids. V dropped 6 bases and J dropped 1 base, with 7 bases sitting between them. Here the CDR3 DNA reads TGTGCCAGCAGACGCGCGTCCTACGAGCAGTACTTC. It is translated as CASRRASYEQYF.

V and J are TRBV9 and TRBJ1-2, with a weak D call TRBD1 (5 bases). Germline-derived CDR1 and CDR2 are SGDLS and YYNGEE. This CDR3 spans 14 amino acids. Trimming took 0 bases from V and 7 from J, leaving 13 bases between them. CDR3 coding DNA: TGTGCCAGCAGCGTAGGGCCCCGGGGGGGTGGCTACACCTTC. Encoded protein: CASSVGPRGGGYTF.

J is TRBJ2-7 and V is TRBV18; D possibly corresponds to TRBD1 (5 bases). Germline loops: CDR1 KGHSH, CDR2 LQKENI. CDR3 size: 14 residues. Trimming removed 3 bases from V and 4 bases from J, with 13 bases in between. This chain's CDR3 is CASSPQGGRYEQYF. CDR3 nucleotides: TGTGCCAGCTCACCTCAGGGCGGTCGGTACGAGCAGTACTTC.

The chain joins TRBV7-8 to TRBJ2-7; 7 nucleotides agree with TRBD2. The CDR3 is 16 residues long. V gave up 5 bases and J gave up 2 bases; unmatched junction bases: 12. In germline, CDR1 is SGHVS, CDR2 FQNEAQ. CDR3 sequence reads: CASSPFPAAGAYEQYF. The DNA for the CDR3 is TGTGCCAGCAGCCCTTTCCCGGCGGCGGGGGCCTACGAGCAGTACTTC.

The chain carries TRBV5-4 and TRBJ2-5, with 9 bases fitting TRBD1. The CDR3 covers 15 residues. With 4 bases clipped from V and 0 bases from J, the junction kept 4 bases outside the gene matches. Germline V gene data show CDR1 as SGHNT and CDR2 as YYREEE (reference sequence). CDR3 protein: CASSPGTGYQETQYF. The DNA for the CDR3 is TGTGCCAGCAGCCCCGGGACAGGGTACCAAGAGACCCAGTACTTC. The complete variable domain, with remaining parts taken from reference TRBV5-4 and TRBJ2-5, reads ETGVTQSPTHLIKTRGQQVTLRCSSQSGHNTVSWYQQALGQGPQFIFQYYREEENGRGNFPPRFSGLQFPNYSSELNVNALELDDSALYLCASSPGTGYQETQYFGPGTRLLVL.

The CDR3 nucleotides are TGCAGCGTTGATGGGACAGATAGCACAGATACGCAGTATTTT. Protein sequence: CSVDGTDSTDTQYF. This rearrangement joins TRBV29-1 to TRBJ2-3; 7 positions agree with TRBD1. V dropped 3 bases and J dropped 0; count of bases not matched to a gene: 3. The CDR3 loop spans 14 amino acids. Germline CDR1 reads SQVTM; CDR2 reads ANQGSEA.

The rearrangement joins TRBV18 to TRBJ1-5; D gene uncertain. The CDR3 totals 15 residues. Germline V CDR1 and CDR2: KGHSH, LQKENI. The V end lost 3 bases, the J end lost 0 bases, and 9 bases lay between the germline ends. The CDR3 spells CASSPDGNSNQPQHF. The CDR3 bases are TGTGCCAGCTCACCTGACGGAAATAGCAATCAGCCCCAGCATTTT.

The rearrangement uses TRBV29-1 and TRBJ2-3, with TRBD1 matching 9 bases. The CDR3 spans 14 residues. Germline V gene sequence: CDR1 SQVTM, CDR2 ANQGSEA. J gave up 8 bases and V 6 bases, and 12 bases lay outside the gene matches. The CDR3 nucleotides read TGCAGCGTGCGACCGGGACAGGGAATTGTTACGCAGTATTTT. Its translation: CSVRPGQGIVTQYF.

The rearrangement links TRBV18 to TRBJ2-3; TRBD2 is a possible D gene (6 bases). CDR3 length equals 14 residues. Trimming took off 3 bases at V and 6 bases at J, with 13 bases between the two ends. CDR1 and CDR2 (germline): KGHSH, LQKENI. In DNA form, the CDR3 reads TGTGCCAGCTCACCCGGGACTGGTCATGATACGCAGTATTTT. Translating gives CASSPGTGHDTQYF.

The chain joins TRBV18 to TRBJ1-2; D not resolved. The CDR3 is made up of 15 amino acids. The V gene's germline CDR1 is KGHSH and CDR2 LQKENI. Trimming took off 5 bases at V and 0 bases at J, with 13 bases between the two ends. The CDR3 DNA reads TGTGCCAGCTCAGGGGTAAGGACGGCTAACTATGGCTACACCTTC. This sequence encodes CASSGVRTANYGYTF.

The chain has TRBV9 and TRBJ1-1; 7 positions agree with TRBD1. Trimming at V came to 0 bases and at J to 1 base, leaving 9 bases not matched to a gene. CDR1 is SGDLS, CDR2 YYNGEE, per germline. The CDR3 spans 17 residues. The CDR3 spells CASSVGLGGWQNTEAFF. The CDR3 DNA reads as TGTGCCAGCAGCGTAGGGTTAGGGGGCTGGCAGAACACTGAAGCTTTCTTT.